Below, 21 T cell receptor beta chains from the same sample are listed, as sequenced in a study of cytomegalovirus exposure and HLA in healthy donors. Method: immunoSEQ multiplex PCR; TCRdb's copy keeps in-frame clones and lacks some. The table records more than 300,000 clones, roughly 85% of them present only once. The source material was PBMCs. The receptor source for this set is a young woman in good health and CMV-seronegative.

V usage is TRBV18 and J usage is TRBJ2-2; 7 bases are shared with TRBD1. Trimming at V came to 2 bases and at J to 4 bases, leaving 7 bases not matched to a gene. Looked up from germline, CDR1 is KGHSH and CDR2 is LQKENI. The CDR3 spans 16 residues. The CDR3 DNA reads as TGTGCCAGCTCACCAGGACAGGTTGGGGCCACCGGGGAGCTGTTTTTT. Protein product: CASSPGQVGATGELFF.

V and J are TRBV28 and TRBJ2-1; the match to TRBD1 covers 10 bases. The germline gives CDR1 MDHEN, CDR2 SYDVKM. This CDR3 is built from 16 residues. V dropped 4 bases and J dropped 4; count of bases not matched to a gene: 7. In DNA, the CDR3 is TGTGCCAGCAGTTCCCAGGGACAGGGGATTTACAATGAGCAGTTCTTC. Amino acids: CASSSQGQGIYNEQFF.

The rearrangement links TRBV7-2 to TRBJ2-2, with TRBD2 identical over 9 bases. The V gene end was trimmed by 5 bases and the J gene end by 3 bases; junction bases not matched to a gene: 13. Germline loops: CDR1 SGHTA, CDR2 FQGNSA. The CDR3 sequence is 18 residues long. CDR3 in amino acids: CASSPRAGGGGDTGELFF. The CDR3 nucleotides are TGTGCCAGCAGCCCCCGAGCGGGAGGCGGTGGTGACACCGGGGAGCTGTTTTTT.

The chain employs TRBV6-1 and TRBJ1-3, with D maybe TRBD1 (5 bases). CDR3 length: 13 residues. CDR1 MNHNS and CDR2 SASEGT come from the germline V gene. Trimming removed 6 bases at V and 3 bases at J, with 9 bases between. The CDR3 region has the DNA TGTGCCAGCAGGGTGGGGCTTGGAAACACCATATATTTT. It yields the protein CASRVGLGNTIYF.

The chain joins TRBV28 to TRBJ2-7; 7 bases line up with TRBD1. The CDR3 is made up of 12 amino acids. Germline V gene data show CDR1 as MDHEN and CDR2 as SYDVKM. V was pared by 7 bases and J by 3 bases, with 3 bases of the junction left unmatched. CDR3 bases: TGTGCCAGCATGACAGGGTTCTACGAGCAGTACTTC. It codes for CASMTGFYEQYF.

The V gene is TRBV28, the J gene TRBJ2-7; D remains unclear. V was shortened by 3 bases and J by 4 bases, with 13 bases between the two germline ends. Germline assignment: CDR1 MDHEN and CDR2 SYDVKM. This CDR3 has 14 residues. As DNA, the CDR3 is TGTGCCAGCAGTTTTGGAGTAATAGTATACGAGCAGTACTTC. Amino acids: CASSFGVIVYEQYF. Using reference TRBV28 and TRBJ2-7 for the parts outside the CDR3, the full variable domain is DVKVTQSSRYLVKRTGEKVFLECVQDMDHENMFWYRQDPGLGLRLIYFSYDVKMKEKGDIPEGYSVSREKKERFSLILESASTNQTSMYLCASSFGVIVYEQYFGPGTRLTVT.

The chain uses TRBV19 and TRBJ2-3; TRBD1 aligns across 10 bases. CDR1 is LNHDA, CDR2 SQIVND, per germline (reference sequence). CDR3 length equals 16 residues. Trimming at V came to 5 bases and at J to 3 bases, leaving 8 bases not matched to a gene. Here the CDR3 DNA reads TGTGCCAGTAGTGTTGGACAGGGGGGAGGTACAGATACGCAGTATTTT. It codes for CASSVGQGGGTDTQYF. Filled out from reference TRBV19 and TRBJ2-3, the complete variable domain reads DGGITQSPKYLFRKEGQNVTLSCEQNLNHDAMYWYRQDPGQGLRLIYYSQIVNDFQKGDIAEGYSVSREKKESFPLTVTSAQKNPTAFYLCASSVGQGGGTDTQYFGPGTRLTVL.

This clone was seen just once. The rearrangement links TRBV15 to TRBJ2-3; 8 nucleotides match TRBD1. The germline CDR1 and CDR2 sequences are LNHNV and YYDKDF (reference sequence). The length of the CDR3 is 16 residues. V dropped 3 bases and J dropped 1; count of bases not matched to a gene: 6. CDR3 amino acids: CATSRTQGAGTDTQYF. In DNA form, the CDR3 reads TGTGCCACCAGCAGGACGCAGGGGGCCGGCACAGATACGCAGTATTTT.

V is TRBV27 and J is TRBJ2-1, with D possibly matching TRBD2 (5 bases). CDR1 and CDR2 (germline): MNHEY, SMNVEV (reference sequence). The CDR3 totals 15 residues. V was cut by 6 bases and J by 1 base, with 13 bases left in between. CDR3 in DNA: TGTGCCAGCAGAGCGGACGAAGGATCCTACAATGAGCAGTTCTTC. Amino acids: CASRADEGSYNEQFF.

The V call is TRBV5-6, the J call TRBJ2-6; D is unresolved. The CDR3 consists of 13 residues. V lost 3 bases and J 4 bases, leaving 5 bases between the germline ends. Germline assignment: CDR1 SGHDT and CDR2 YYEEEE. CDR3 region: CASSSGGANVLTF. CDR3 bases: TGTGCCAGCAGCTCCGGGGGGGCCAACGTCCTGACTTTC.

The rearrangement links TRBV27 to TRBJ1-1; D might be TRBD1 (5 bases). Trimming took off 2 bases at V and 3 bases at J, with 13 bases between the two ends. Germline CDR1 and CDR2: MNHEY and SMNVEV (reference sequence). This CDR3 comprises 15 residues. CDR3 sequence: CASSLRGGTDTEAFF. The CDR3 DNA is TGTGCCAGCAGTTTACGTGGGGGGACGGACACTGAAGCTTTCTTT.

In this sample, this clone turned up once. The CDR3 DNA is TGTGCCAGCAGCACGCTACTTAGTCCAGATACGCAGTATTTT. Its protein is CASSTLLSPDTQYF. The chain links TRBV11-3 to TRBJ2-3, with D unclear. This CDR3 is 14 amino acids long. Germline CDR1 reads SGHNT; CDR2 reads YENEEA. V lost 5 bases, J lost 4 bases, and 13 bases lay in between.

J is TRBJ2-7 and V is TRBV7-8; 9 bases line up with TRBD2. The CDR3 runs 14 residues. Trimming cost V 4 bases and J 2 bases; bases outside gene matches: 3. Germline V CDR1 and CDR2: SGHVS, FQNEAQ. The CDR3 nucleotides are TGTGCCAGCAGCTGGACTAGCGATACCTACGAGCAGTACTTC. Its protein is CASSWTSDTYEQYF.

This sequence joins TRBV9 and TRBJ1-1, with TRBD1 as a possible D gene (5 bases). Germline V gene lookup returns CDR1 SGDLS and CDR2 YYNGEE. There are 14 residues in the CDR3. V lost 3 bases to trimming and J lost 5 bases, with 14 bases between them. CDR3 nucleotide sequence: TGTGCCAGCAGCGCGGAACAGGTCTTAACTGAAGCTTTCTTT. Its protein product is CASSAEQVLTEAFF.

Note on this clone: At the DNA level, this CDR3 is encoded by other sequences in the same sample as well. The chain is built from TRBV5-6 and TRBJ2-7; 13 bases line up with TRBD2. The ends lost 4 bases at V and 3 bases at J; junction bases unmatched: 1. The germline CDR1 and CDR2 sequences are SGHDT and YYEEEE. CDR3 length: 14 residues. The CDR3 protein is CASSRTSGSYEQYF. The CDR3 DNA reads TGTGCCAGCAGCAGGACTAGCGGGAGCTACGAGCAGTACTTC.

The chain couples TRBV5-6 to TRBJ2-3; 10 nucleotides align to TRBD2. The V and J ends lost 7 bases and 1 base, in that order; junction bases with no gene match: 15. Germline lookup yields CDR1 SGHDT and CDR2 YYEEEE. This CDR3 spans 18 amino acids. For the CDR3, the DNA is TGTGCCAGCCAAAAACTACTCTTCGGGACTAGCGGCACAGATACGCAGTATTTT. It specifies CASQKLLFGTSGTDTQYF.

The rearrangement joins TRBV5-1 to TRBJ2-3; 9 positions match TRBD2. The CDR3 consists of 16 residues. The V gene end was trimmed by 0 bases and the J gene end by 2 bases; junction bases not matched to a gene: 4. Germline assignment: CDR1 SGHRS and CDR2 YFSETQ. In DNA form, the CDR3 reads TGCGCCAGCAGCTTGGCTCTAGCGGGACCCACAGATACGCAGTATTTT. It specifies CASSLALAGPTDTQYF.

The V gene is TRBV5-1, the J gene TRBJ2-1; D call uncertain. V was pared by 4 bases and J by 7 bases, with 6 bases between. Germline V gene sequence: CDR1 SGHRS, CDR2 YFSETQ. CDR3 length: 11 residues. CDR3 protein: CASSGGNEQFF. For the CDR3, the DNA is TGCGCCAGCAGCGGCGGTAATGAGCAGTTCTTC.

The gene calls are TRBV5-1 and TRBJ2-1, with 8 bases fitting TRBD1. This CDR3 comprises 15 residues. Losses at the gene ends were 0 bases for V and 3 bases for J; bases not matched to a gene: 2. Germline assignment: CDR1 SGHRS and CDR2 YFSETQ. This CDR3 is CASSLGQGHYNEQFF. Written as DNA, the CDR3 is TGCGCCAGCAGCTTGGGACAGGGGCACTACAATGAGCAGTTCTTC.

The V gene is TRBV4-3, the J gene TRBJ2-7; D gene uncertain. CDR1 and CDR2 (germline): LGHNA, YSLEER. The CDR3 sequence is 15 residues long. With 0 bases removed from V and 1 base from J, the gap between germline ends came to 10 bases. In nucleotides, the CDR3 is TGCGCCAGCAGCCAAGATGATTCAGCGTCCTACGAGCAGTACTTC. Translating gives CASSQDDSASYEQYF.

This clone has only a few counts. The V call is TRBV27, the J call TRBJ1-1, with 8 bases matching TRBD1. This CDR3 has 15 amino acids. Trimming removed 6 bases from V and 0 bases from J; junction bases left unmatched: 6. Germline CDR1 reads MNHEY; CDR2 reads SMNVEV (reference sequence). As DNA, the CDR3 is TGTGCCAGCAGCAGACAGGGGATGATGAACACTGAAGCTTTCTTT. Translating gives CASSRQGMMNTEAFF.